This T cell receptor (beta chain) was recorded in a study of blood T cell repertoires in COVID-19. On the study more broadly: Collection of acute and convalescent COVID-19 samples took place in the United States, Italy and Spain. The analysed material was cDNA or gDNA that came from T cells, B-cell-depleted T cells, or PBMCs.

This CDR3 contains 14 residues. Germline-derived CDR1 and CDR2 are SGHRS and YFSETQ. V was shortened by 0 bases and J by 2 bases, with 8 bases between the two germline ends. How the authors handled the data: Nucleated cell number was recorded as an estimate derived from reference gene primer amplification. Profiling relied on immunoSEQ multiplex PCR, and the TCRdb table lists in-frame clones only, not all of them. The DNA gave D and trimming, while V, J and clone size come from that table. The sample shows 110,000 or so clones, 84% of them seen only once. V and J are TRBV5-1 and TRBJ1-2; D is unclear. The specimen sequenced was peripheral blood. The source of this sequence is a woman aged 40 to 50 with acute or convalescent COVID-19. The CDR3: CASSLGLSNYGYTF. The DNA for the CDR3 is TGCGCCAGCAGCTTGGGACTCTCAAACTATGGCTACACCTTC.